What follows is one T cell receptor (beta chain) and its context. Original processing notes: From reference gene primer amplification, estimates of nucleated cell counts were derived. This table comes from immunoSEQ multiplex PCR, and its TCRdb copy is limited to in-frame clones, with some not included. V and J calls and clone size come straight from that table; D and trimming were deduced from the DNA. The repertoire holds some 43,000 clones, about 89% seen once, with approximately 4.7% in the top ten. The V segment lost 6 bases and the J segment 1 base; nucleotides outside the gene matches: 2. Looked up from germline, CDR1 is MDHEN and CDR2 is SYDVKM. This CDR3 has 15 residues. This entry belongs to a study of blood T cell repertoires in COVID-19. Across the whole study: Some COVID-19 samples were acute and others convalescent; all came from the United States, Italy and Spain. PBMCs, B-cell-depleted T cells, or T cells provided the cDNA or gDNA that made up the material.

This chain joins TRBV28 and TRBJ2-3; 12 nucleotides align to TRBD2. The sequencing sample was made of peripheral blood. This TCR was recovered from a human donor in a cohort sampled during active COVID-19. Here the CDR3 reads CASSPSGRGTDTQYF. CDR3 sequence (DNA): TGTGCCAGCAGCCCTAGCGGGAGGGGCACAGATACGCAGTATTTT.